This entry lists 5 T cell receptor beta chains sequenced from one sample in a study of blood T cell repertoires in COVID-19. Sequenced by immunoSEQ multiplex PCR; TCRdb stores in-frame clones only, minus some. The sample has a few hundred thousand clones, 85% seen once. Material for sequencing was PBMCs or T cells enriched from blood (not recorded which). Receptors originate from a man aged 35-49 years who had recovered from COVID-19.

J is TRBJ1-1 and V is TRBV25-1; a possible D gene is TRBD1 (6 bases). Trimming stripped 7 bases from V and 6 bases from J, with 21 bases between. CDR1 and CDR2 from the germline V gene are MGHDK and SYGVNS. The CDR3 length is 15 residues. CDR3 region: CASTSPDSRGAEAFF. The CDR3, as DNA: TGTGCCAGCACATCTCCGGACAGCCGGGGTGCTGAAGCTTTCTTT.

The rearrangement links TRBV13 to TRBJ1-2; TRBD1 aligns across 7 bases. Germline V gene lookup returns CDR1 PRHDT and CDR2 FYEKMQ (reference sequence). Trimming removed 4 bases from V and 2 bases from J; junction bases left unmatched: 7. The CDR3 is 15 residues long. The CDR3 DNA reads TGTGCCAGCAGCTCGAACAAACAGGGGAACTATGGCTACACCTTC. Translation gives CASSSNKQGNYGYTF.

The rearrangement joins TRBV6-5 to TRBJ2-7, with D tentatively TRBD1 (6 bases). Trimming took 6 bases from V and 7 from J, leaving 13 bases between them. The length of the CDR3 is 12 residues. Germline values: CDR1 MNHEY, CDR2 SVGAGI. The CDR3 DNA sequence: TGTGCCAGCAGGCAGGGGTTTGGAGAGCAGTACTTC. Its translation: CASRQGFGEQYF.

This clone turned up a few times. The V and J genes are TRBV6-2 or TRBV6-3 and TRBJ2-1, with a possible D match to TRBD2 (5 bases). This CDR3 has 13 residues. V dropped 2 bases and J dropped 10 bases, with 12 bases sitting between them. CDR1 MNHEY and CDR2 SVGEGT come from the germline V gene. The CDR3 DNA follows: TGTGCCAGCAGTTACGAGAGGGCCTCCGAGCAGTTCTTC. Its translation: CASSYERASEQFF.

This chain uses TRBV2 with TRBJ2-2; TRBD2 might be the D (6 bases). V lost 7 bases, J lost 4 bases, and 16 bases lay in between. Germline lookup yields CDR1 SNHLY and CDR2 FYNNEI. The CDR3 consists of 15 residues. CDR3 loop: CASKEGGRSTGELFF. The CDR3 coding sequence is TGTGCCAGCAAAGAGGGAGGCAGGAGCACCGGGGAGCTGTTTTTT. Complete variable domain (other parts from reference TRBV2 and TRBJ2-2): EPEVTQTPSHQVTQMGQEVILRCVPISNHLYFYWYRQILGQKVEFLVSFYNNEISEKSEIFDDQFSVERPDGSNFTLKIRSTKLEDSAMYFCASKEGGRSTGELFFGEGSRLTVL.